The 2 T cell receptor beta chains in this list originate from one sample, sequenced in a study of T cells expressing NK-cell markers. TCRdb reprocessed the 5' RACE reads; each CDR3 protein has one entry and no DNA is given. Its listing shows 550,000 to 600,000 distinct CDR3 sequences. The sample consisted of blood T cells: a sorted CD56 or NKG2C T cell subset, CD4+ or CD8+ T cells, or bulk PBMC T cells (not recorded which). These receptors were collected from a man younger than 35 in good health.

The chain combines TRBV10-3 with TRBJ2-5. The CDR3 contains 12 residues. Germline V gene data show CDR1 as ENHRY and CDR2 as SYGVKD. The CDR3 spells CAIKSVEETQYF.

CDR3 sequence reads: CASSPTRTSGSSDTQYF. This sequence joins TRBV18 and TRBJ2-3; checking the TCRdb D call of TRBD2 is not possible without DNA. CDR3 length: 17 amino acids. The germline gives CDR1 KGHSH, CDR2 LQKENI. The complete variable domain, with remaining parts taken from reference TRBV18 and TRBJ2-3, reads NAGVMQNPRHLVRRRGQEARLRCSPMKGHSHVYWYRQLPEEGLKFMVYLQKENIIDESGMPKERFSAEFPKEGPSILRIQQVVRGDSAAYFCASSPTRTSGSSDTQYFGPGTRLTVL.